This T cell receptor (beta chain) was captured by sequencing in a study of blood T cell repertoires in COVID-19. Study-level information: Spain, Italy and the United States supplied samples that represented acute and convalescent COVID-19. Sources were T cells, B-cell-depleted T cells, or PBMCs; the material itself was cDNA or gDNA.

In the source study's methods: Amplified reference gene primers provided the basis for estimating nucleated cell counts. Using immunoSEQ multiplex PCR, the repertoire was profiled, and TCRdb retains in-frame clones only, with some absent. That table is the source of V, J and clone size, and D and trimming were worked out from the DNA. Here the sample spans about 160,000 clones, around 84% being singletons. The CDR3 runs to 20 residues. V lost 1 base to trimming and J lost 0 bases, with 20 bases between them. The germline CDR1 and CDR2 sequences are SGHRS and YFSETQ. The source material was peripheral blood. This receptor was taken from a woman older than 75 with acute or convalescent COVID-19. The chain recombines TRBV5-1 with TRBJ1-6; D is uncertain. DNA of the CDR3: TGCGCCAGCAGCTTGCGCCCTATCGAGTCGCCGGGCTCCTATAATTCACCCCTCCACTTT. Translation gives CASSLRPIESPGSYNSPLHF.